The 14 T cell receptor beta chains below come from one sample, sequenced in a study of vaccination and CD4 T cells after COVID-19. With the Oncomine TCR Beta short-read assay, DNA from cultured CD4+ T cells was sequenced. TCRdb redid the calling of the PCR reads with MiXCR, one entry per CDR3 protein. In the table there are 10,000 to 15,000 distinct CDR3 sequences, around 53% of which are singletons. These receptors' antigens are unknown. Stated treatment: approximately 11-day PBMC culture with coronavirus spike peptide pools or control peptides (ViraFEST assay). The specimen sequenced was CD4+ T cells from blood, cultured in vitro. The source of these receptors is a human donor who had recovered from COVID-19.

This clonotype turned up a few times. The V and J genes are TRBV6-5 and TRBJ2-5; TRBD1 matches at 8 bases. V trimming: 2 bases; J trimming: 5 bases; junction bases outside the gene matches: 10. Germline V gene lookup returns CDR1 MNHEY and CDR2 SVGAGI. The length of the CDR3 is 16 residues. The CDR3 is CASSYTWTGLFETQYF. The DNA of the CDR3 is TGTGCCAGCAGTTACACCTGGACAGGGCTGTTTGAGACCCAGTACTTC.

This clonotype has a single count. The CDR3 protein is CASSLRQGAEAFF. The CDR3 DNA reads as TGCGCCAGCAGCCTCCGACAGGGGGCTGAAGCTTTCTTT. The rearrangement links TRBV5-1 to TRBJ1-1, with TRBD1 matching over 9 bases. Germline-derived CDR1 and CDR2 are SGHRS and YFSETQ. The junction had 4 bases not matched to a gene; V was cut back by 4 bases and J by 6 bases. The CDR3 is 13 amino acids.

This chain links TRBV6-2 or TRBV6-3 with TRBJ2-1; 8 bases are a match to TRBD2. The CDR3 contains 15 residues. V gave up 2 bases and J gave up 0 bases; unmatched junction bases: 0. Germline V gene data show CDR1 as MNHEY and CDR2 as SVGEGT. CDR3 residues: CASSYAGGSYNEQFF. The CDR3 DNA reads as TGTGCCAGCAGTTACGCGGGAGGCTCCTACAATGAGCAGTTCTTC.

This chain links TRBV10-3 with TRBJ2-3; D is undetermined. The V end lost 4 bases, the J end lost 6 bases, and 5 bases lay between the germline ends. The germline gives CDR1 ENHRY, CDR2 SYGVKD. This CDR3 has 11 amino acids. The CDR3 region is CAISVVDTQYF. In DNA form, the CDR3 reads TGTGCCATCAGTGTGGTGGATACGCAGTATTTT.

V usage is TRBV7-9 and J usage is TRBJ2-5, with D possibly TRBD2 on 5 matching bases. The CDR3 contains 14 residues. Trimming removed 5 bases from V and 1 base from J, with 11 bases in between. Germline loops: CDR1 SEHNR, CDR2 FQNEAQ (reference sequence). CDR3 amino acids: CASSRREPQETQYF. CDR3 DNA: TGTGCCAGCAGCAGACGGGAACCCCAAGAGACCCAGTACTTC.

The CDR3 sequence is CASSRGIYRELFF. The CDR3 DNA sequence: TGTGCCAGCAGTCGCGGGATCTACCGGGAGCTGTTTTTT. The chain uses TRBV6-1 and TRBJ2-2; a possible D gene is TRBD2 (6 bases). The CDR3 contains 13 residues. Germline V CDR1 and CDR2: MNHNS, SASEGT. Deletions cut 5 bases from V and 9 bases from J, with 13 bases between.

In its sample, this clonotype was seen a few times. CDR3 protein: CASSSRLPGLNTEAFF. CDR3 nucleotide sequence: TGTGCCAGCAGTTCCCGCCTCCCCGGACTGAACACTGAAGCTTTCTTT. The chain couples TRBV12-3 or TRBV12-4 to TRBJ1-1; D not resolved. V dropped 4 bases and J dropped 0 bases, with 15 bases sitting between them. CDR3 size: 16 residues.

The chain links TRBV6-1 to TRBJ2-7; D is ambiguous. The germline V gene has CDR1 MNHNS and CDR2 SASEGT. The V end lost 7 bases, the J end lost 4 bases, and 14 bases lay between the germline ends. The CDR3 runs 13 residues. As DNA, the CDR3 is TGTGCCAGCAAACAACACAAGACTTACGAGCAGTACTTC. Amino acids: CASKQHKTYEQYF.

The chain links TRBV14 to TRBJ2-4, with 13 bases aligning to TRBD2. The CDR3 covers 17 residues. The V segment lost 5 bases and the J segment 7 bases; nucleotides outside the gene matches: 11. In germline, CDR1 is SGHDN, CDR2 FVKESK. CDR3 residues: CASSRELLAGGPNIQYF. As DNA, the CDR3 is TGTGCCAGCAGCAGAGAACTACTAGCGGGAGGGCCTAACATTCAGTACTTC.

CDR3 sequence reads: CASTQFNEKLFF. The CDR3 region has the DNA TGTGCCAGCACCCAATTTAATGAAAAACTGTTTTTT. This chain joins TRBV2 and TRBJ1-4; D remains unclear. The CDR3 is made up of 12 amino acids. Trimming removed 7 bases at V and 4 bases at J, with 7 bases between. Germline-derived CDR1 and CDR2 are SNHLY and FYNNEI.

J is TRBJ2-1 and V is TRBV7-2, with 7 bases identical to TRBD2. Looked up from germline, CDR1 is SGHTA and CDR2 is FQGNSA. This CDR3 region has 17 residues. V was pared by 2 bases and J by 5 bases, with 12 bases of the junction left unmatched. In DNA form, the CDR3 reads TGTGCCAGCAGCTTAAGAGAGCGGGAAATGGGGAACAATGAGCAGTTCTTC. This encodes CASSLREREMGNNEQFF. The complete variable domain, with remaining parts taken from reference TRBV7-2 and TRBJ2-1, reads GAGVSQSPSNKVTEKGKDVELRCDPISGHTALYWYRQSLGQGLEFLIYFQGNSAPDKSGLPSDRFSAERTGGSVSTLTIQRTQQEDSAVYLCASSLREREMGNNEQFFGPGTRLTVL.

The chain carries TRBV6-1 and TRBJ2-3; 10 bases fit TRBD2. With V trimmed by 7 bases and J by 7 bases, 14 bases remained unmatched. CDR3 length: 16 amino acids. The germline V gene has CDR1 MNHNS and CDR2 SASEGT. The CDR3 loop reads CASTLVGAGGPYTQYF. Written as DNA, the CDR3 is TGTGCCAGCACCCTCGTGGGAGCGGGAGGGCCGTATACGCAGTATTTT.

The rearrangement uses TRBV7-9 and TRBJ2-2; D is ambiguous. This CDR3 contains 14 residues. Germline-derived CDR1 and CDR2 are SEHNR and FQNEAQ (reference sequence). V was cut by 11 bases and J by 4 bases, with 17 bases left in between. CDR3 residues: CAPLWSSSTGELFF. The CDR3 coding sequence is TGTGCCCCTTTATGGAGCTCGAGCACCGGGGAGCTGTTTTTT. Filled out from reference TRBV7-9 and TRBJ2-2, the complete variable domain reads DTGVSQNPRHKITKRGQNVTFRCDPISEHNRLYWYRQTLGQGPEFLTYFQNEAQLEKSRLLSDRFSAERPKGSFSTLEIQRTEQGDSAMYLCAPLWSSSTGELFFGEGSRLTVL.

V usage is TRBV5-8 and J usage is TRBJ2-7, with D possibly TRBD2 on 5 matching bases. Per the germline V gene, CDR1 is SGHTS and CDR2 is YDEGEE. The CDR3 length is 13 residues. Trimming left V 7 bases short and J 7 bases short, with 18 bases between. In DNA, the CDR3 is TGTGCCAGCCGTACGGGCGGGTGGAAAGAGCAGTACTTC. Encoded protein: CASRTGGWKEQYF.